Below, one T cell receptor (beta chain) is given with its context. These data are taken from a study of PD-L1 blockade in urothelial cancer. Study as a whole: Patients began atezolizumab, 1,200 mg intravenously every 3 weeks, in the mid-2010s. Analysis of the blood was performed 3 weeks (second dose) and 6 weeks after treatment start.

V lost 0 bases and J 2 bases, leaving 11 bases between the germline ends. The CDR3 loop spans 16 amino acids. Germline CDR1 is SGHAT and CDR2 is FQNNGV. Sequencing was performed with immunoSEQ multiplex PCR; in TCRdb, only in-frame clones are kept and a portion is missing. The top ten hold about 1.9% of the sample, which has about 39,000 clones, roughly 89% seen once. The sequencing used PBMCs, collected around atezolizumab (anti-PD-L1) treatment. V is TRBV11-2 and J is TRBJ1-3, with D hard to call. The clonotype was recovered from a man between 60 and 75 years old with urothelial cancer. In DNA form, the CDR3 reads TGTGCCAGCAGCTTAGATCAAATGGCAACTGGAAACACCATATATTTT. Translated, it gives CASSLDQMATGNTIYF. The full variable domain, its missing parts supplied by reference TRBV11-2 and TRBJ1-3, is EAGVAQSPRYKIIEKRQSVAFWCNPISGHATLYWYQQILGQGPKLLIQFQNNGVVDDSQLPKDRFSAERLKGVDSTLKIQPAKLEDSAVYLCASSLDQMATGNTIYFGEGSWLTVV.